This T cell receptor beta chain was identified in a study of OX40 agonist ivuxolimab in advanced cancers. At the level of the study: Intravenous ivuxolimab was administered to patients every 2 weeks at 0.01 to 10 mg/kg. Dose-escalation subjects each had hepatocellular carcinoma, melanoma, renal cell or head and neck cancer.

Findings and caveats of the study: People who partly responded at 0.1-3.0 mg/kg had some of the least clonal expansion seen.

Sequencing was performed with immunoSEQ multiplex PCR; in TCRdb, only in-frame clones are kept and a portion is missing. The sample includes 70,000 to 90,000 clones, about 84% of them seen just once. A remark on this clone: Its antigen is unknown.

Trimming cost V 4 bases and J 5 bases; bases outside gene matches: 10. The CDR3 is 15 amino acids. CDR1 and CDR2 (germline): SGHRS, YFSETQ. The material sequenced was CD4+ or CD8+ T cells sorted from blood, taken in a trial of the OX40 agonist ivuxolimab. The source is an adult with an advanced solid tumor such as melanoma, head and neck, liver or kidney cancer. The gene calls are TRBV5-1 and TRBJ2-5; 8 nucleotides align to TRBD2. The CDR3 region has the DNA TGCGCCAGCAGCAGCCCAGCGGGAGTCTCGGAGACCCAGTACTTC. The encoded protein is CASSSPAGVSETQYF.